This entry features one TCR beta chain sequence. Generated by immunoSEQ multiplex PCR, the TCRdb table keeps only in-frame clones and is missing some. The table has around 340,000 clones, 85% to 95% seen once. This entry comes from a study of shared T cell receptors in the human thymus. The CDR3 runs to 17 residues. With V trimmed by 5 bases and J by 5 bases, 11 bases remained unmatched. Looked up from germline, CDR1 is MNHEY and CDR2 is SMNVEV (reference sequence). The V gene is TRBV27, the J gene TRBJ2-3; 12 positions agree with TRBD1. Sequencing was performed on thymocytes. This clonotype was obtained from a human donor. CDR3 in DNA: TGTGCCAGCAGTCCGGGACAGGGGGCAACTGGGGAAGATACGCAGTATTTT. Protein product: CASSPGQGATGEDTQYF.